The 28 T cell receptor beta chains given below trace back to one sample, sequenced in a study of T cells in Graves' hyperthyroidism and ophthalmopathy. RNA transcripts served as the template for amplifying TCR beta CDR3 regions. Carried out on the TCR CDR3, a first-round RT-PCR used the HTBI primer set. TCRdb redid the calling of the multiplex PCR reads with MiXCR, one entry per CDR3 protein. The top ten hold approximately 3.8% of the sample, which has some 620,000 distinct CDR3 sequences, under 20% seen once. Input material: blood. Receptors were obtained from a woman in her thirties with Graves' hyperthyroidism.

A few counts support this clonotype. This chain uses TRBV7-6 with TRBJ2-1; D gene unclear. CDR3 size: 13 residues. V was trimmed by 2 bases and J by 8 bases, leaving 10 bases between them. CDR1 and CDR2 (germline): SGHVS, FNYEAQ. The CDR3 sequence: CASSLWSTDEQFF. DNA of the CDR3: TGTGCCAGCAGCTTATGGTCAACCGATGAGCAGTTCTTC. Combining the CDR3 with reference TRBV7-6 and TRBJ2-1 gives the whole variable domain GAGVSQSPRYKVTKRGQDVALRCDPISGHVSLYWYRQALGQGPEFLTYFNYEAQQDKSGLPNDRFSAERPEGSISTLTIQRTEQRDSAMYRCASSLWSTDEQFFGPGTRLTVL.

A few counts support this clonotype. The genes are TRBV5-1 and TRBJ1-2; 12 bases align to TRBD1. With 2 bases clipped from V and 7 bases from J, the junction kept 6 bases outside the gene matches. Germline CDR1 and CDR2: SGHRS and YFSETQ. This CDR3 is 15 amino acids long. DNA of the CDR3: TGCGCCAGCAGCTTTGGGGGACAGGGGGCTGGTGGCTACACCTTC. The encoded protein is CASSFGGQGAGGYTF.

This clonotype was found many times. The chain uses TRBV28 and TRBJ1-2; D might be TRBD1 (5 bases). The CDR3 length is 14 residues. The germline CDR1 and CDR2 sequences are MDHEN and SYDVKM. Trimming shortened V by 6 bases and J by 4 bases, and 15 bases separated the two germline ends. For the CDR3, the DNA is TGTGCCAGCAGCCCCGGGACCCAAGCCTATGGCTACACCTTC. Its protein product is CASSPGTQAYGYTF.

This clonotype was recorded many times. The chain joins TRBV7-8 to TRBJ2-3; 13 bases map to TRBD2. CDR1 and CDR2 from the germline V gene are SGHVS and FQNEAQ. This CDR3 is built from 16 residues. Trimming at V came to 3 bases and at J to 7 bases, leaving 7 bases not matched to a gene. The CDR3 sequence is CASSFIGTSGKNTQYF. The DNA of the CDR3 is TGTGCCAGCAGCTTTATAGGGACTAGCGGGAAGAATACGCAGTATTTT.

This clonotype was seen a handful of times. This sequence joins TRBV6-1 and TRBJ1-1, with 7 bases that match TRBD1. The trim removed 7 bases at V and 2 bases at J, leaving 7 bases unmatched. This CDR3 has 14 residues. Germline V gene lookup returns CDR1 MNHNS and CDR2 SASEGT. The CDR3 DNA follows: TGTGCCAGCAAATCGGACAGGTCAAACACTGAAGCTTTCTTT. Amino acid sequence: CASKSDRSNTEAFF.

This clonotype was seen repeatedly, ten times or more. The CDR3 loop is CSAYRSGNTEAFF. The CDR3 nucleotides are TGCAGTGCTTATAGGTCAGGGAACACTGAAGCTTTCTTT. V is TRBV20-1 and J is TRBJ1-1; D call uncertain. The CDR3 loop spans 13 amino acids. Per the germline V gene, CDR1 is DFQATT and CDR2 is SNEGSKA (reference sequence). Deletions cut 5 bases from V and 1 base from J, with 11 bases between.

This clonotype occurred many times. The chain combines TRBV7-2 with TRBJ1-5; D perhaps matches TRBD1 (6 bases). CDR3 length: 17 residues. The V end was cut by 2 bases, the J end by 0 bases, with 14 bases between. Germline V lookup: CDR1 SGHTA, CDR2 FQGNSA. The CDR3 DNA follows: TGTGCCAGCAGCTTATTGGCGACAGGAGGTAGCAATCAGCCCCAGCATTTT. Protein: CASSLLATGGSNQPQHF.

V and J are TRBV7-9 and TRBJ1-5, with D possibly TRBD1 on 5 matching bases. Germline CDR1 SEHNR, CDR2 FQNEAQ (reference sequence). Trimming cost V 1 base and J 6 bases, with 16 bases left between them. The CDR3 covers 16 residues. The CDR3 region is CASSLGSSGSRQPQHF. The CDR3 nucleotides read TGTGCCAGCAGCTTAGGATCTTCAGGGAGTCGTCAGCCCCAGCATTTT.

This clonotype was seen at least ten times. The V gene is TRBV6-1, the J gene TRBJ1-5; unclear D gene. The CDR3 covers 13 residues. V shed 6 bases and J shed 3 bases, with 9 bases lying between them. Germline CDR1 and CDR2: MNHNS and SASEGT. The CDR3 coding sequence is TGTGCCAGCAGGGGAGCATTCAATCAGCCCCAGCATTTT. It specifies CASRGAFNQPQHF.

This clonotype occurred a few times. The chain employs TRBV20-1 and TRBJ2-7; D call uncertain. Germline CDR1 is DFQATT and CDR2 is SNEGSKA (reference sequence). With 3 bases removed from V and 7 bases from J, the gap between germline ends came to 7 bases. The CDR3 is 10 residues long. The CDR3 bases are TGCAGTGCTAGGCTGCAGGAGCAGTACTTC. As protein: CSARLQEQYF.

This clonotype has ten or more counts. Written as DNA, the CDR3 is TGTGCCAGCAGTTACCAGGACAGGGGGGCGAACTATGGCTACACCTTC. It yields the protein CASSYQDRGANYGYTF. The chain carries TRBV6-5 and TRBJ1-2, with 10 bases matching TRBD1. The ends lost 2 bases at V and 2 bases at J; junction bases unmatched: 5. Germline CDR1 MNHEY, CDR2 SVGAGI. The CDR3 has 16 amino acids.

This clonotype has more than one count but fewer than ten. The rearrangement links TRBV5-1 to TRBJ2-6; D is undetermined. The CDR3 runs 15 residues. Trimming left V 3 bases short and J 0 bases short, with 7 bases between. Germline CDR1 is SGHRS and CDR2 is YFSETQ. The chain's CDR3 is CASSSRISGANVLTF. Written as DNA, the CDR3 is TGCGCCAGCAGCTCCCGGATCTCTGGGGCCAACGTCCTGACTTTC.

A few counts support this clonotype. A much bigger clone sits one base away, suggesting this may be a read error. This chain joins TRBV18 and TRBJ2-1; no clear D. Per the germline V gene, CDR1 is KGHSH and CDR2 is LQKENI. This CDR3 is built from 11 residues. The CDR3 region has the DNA TGTGCCAGCTCACCTTCTAATGAGCAGCTCTTC. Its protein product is CASSPSNEQLF. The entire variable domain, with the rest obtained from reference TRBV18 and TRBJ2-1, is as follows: NAGVMQNPRHLVRRRGQEARLRCSPMKGHSHVYWYRQLPEEGLKFMVYLQKENIIDESGMPKERFSAEFPKEGPSILRIQQVVRGDSAAYFCASSPSNEQLFGPGTRLTVL.

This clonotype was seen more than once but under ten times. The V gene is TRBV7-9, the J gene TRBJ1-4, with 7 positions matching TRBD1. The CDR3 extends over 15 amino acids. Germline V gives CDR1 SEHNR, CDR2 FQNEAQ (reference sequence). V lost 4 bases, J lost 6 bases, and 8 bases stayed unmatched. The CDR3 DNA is TGTGCCAGCAGCTCCACTCAGGGGGAGGATGAAAAACTGTTTTTT. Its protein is CASSSTQGEDEKLFF.

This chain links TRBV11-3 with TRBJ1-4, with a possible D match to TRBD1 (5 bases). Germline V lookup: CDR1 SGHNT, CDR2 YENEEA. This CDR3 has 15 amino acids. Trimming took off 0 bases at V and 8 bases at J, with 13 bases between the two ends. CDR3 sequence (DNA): TGTGCCAGCAGCTTAGATCGGATTGAGGGGGAAAAACTGTTTTTT. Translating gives CASSLDRIEGEKLFF.

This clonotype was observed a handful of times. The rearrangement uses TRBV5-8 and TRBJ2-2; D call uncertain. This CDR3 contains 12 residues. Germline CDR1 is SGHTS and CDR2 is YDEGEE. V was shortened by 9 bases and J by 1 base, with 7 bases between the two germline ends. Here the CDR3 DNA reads TGTGCCATTGATCTGAACACCGGGGAGCTGTTTTTT. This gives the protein CAIDLNTGELFF.

CDR3 DNA: TGTGCCAGCAGCGCCCGGGGAGCGGGAGGGTACAATGAGCAGTTCTTC. Translated: CASSARGAGGYNEQFF. V usage is TRBV11-3 and J usage is TRBJ2-1; TRBD2 agrees at 10 bases. Trimming took 5 bases from V and 4 from J; bases not matched to a gene: 8. This CDR3 comprises 16 residues. Germline loops: CDR1 SGHNT, CDR2 YENEEA.

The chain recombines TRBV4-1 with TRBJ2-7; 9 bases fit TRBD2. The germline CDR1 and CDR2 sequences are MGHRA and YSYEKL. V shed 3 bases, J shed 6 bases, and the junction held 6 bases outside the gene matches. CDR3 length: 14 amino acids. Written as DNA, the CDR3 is TGCGCCAGCAGCCACGGCGGGAGGGTAGGCGAGCAGTACTTC. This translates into CASSHGGRVGEQYF.

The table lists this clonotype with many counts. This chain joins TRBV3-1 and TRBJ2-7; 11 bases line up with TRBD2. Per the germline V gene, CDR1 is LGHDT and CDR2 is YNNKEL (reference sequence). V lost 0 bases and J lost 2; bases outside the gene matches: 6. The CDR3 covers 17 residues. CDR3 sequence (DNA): TGTGCCAGCAGCCAAGATACTCTAGCGGGGGGAACCTACGAGCAGTACTTC. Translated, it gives CASSQDTLAGGTYEQYF.

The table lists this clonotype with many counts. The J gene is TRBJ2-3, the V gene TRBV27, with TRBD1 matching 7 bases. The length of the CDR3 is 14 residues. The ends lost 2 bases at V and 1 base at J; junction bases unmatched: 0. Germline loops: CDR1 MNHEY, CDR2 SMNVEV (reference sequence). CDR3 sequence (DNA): TGTGCCAGCAGTTTAGACAGGGGCACAGATACGCAGTATTTT. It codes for CASSLDRGTDTQYF.

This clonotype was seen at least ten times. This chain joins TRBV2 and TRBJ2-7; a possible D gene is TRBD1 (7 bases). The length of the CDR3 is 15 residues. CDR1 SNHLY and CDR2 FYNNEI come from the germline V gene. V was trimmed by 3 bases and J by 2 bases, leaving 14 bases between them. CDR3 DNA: TGTGCCAGCAGTGAGTCGCAGGGGGGAACCTACGAGCAGTACTTC. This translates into CASSESQGGTYEQYF.

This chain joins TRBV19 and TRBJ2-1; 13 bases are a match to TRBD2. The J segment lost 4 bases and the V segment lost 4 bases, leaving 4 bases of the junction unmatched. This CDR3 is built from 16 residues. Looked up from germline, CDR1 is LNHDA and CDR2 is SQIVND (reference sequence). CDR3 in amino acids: CASSTGLAGPYNEQFF. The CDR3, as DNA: TGTGCCAGTAGTACGGGACTAGCGGGGCCATACAATGAGCAGTTCTTC.

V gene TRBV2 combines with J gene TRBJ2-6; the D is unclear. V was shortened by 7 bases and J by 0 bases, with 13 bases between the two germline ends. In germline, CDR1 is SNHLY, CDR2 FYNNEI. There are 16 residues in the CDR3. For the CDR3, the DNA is TGTGCCAGCACCATTGGGATAAGCTCTGGGGCCAACGTCCTGACTTTC. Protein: CASTIGISSGANVLTF.

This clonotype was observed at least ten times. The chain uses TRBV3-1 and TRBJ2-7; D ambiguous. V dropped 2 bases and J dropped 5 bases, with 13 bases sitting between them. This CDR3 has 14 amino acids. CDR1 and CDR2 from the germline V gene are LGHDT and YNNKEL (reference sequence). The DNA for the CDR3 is TGTGCCAGCAGCCAAAGCTTAACCCCGCACGAGCAGTACTTC. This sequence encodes CASSQSLTPHEQYF.

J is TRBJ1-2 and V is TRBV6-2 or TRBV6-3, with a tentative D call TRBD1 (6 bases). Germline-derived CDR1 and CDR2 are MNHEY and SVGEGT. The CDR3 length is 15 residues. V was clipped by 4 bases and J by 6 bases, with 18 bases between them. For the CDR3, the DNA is TGTGCCAGCAGTTCGAATGCCGGGACATCTGATGGCTACACCTTC. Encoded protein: CASSSNAGTSDGYTF.

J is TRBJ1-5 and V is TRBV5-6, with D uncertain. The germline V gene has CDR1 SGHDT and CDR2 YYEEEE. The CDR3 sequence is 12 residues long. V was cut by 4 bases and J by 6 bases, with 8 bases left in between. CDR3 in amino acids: CASSTVAQPQHF. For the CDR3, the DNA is TGTGCCAGCAGCACAGTCGCTCAGCCCCAGCATTTT.

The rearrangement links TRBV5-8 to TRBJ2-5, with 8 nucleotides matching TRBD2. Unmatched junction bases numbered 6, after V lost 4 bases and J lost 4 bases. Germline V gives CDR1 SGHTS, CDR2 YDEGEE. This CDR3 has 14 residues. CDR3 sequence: CASSPGGARETQYF. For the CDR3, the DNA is TGTGCCAGCAGCCCCGGGGGGGCGCGAGAGACCCAGTACTTC.

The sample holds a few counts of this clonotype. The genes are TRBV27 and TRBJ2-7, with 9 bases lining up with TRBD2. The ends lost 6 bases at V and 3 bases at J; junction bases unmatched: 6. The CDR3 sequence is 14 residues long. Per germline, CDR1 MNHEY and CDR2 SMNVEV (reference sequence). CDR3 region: CASRPTSGFYEQYF. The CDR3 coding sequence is TGTGCCAGCAGACCGACTAGCGGCTTCTACGAGCAGTACTTC.